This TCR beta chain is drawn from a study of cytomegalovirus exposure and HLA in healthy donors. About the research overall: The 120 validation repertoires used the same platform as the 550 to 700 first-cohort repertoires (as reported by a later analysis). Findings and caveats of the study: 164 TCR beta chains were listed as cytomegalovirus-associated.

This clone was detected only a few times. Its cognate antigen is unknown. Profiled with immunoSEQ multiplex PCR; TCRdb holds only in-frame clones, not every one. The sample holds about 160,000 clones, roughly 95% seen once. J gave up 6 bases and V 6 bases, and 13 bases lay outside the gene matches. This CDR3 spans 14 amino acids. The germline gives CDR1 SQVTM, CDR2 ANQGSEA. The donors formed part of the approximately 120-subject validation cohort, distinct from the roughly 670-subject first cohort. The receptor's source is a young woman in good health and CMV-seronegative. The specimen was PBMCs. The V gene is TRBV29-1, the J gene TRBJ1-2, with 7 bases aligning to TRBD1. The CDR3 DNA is TGCAGCGTCGGGACAGACTTTGGACTCGATGGCTACACCTTC. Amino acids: CSVGTDFGLDGYTF.